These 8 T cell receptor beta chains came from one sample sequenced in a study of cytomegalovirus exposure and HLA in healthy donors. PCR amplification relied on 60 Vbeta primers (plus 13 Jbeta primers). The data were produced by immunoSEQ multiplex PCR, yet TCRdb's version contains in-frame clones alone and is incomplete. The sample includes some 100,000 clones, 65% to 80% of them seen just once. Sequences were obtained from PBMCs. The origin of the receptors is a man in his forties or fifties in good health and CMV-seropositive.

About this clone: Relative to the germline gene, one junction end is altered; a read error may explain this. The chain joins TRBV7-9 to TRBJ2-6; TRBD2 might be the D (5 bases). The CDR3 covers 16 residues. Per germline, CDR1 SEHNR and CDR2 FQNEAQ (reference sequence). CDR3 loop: CSSSRYRGSGANVLTF. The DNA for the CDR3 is TGTTCCAGCAGTCGGTATCGGGGCTCTGGGGCCAACGTCCTGACTTTC. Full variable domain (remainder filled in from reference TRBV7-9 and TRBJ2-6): DTGVSQNPRHKITKRGQNVTFRCDPISEHNRLYWYRQTLGQGPEFLTYFQNEAQLEKSRLLSDRFSAERPKGSFSTLEIQRTEQGDSAMYLCSSSRYRGSGANVLTFGAGSRLTVL.

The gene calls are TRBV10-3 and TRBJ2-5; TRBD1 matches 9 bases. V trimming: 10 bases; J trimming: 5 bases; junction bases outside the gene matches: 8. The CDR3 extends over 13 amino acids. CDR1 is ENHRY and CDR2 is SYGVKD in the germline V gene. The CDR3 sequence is CASQQGAGETQYF. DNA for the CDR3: TGTGCCAGCCAACAGGGGGCTGGGGAGACCCAGTACTTC.

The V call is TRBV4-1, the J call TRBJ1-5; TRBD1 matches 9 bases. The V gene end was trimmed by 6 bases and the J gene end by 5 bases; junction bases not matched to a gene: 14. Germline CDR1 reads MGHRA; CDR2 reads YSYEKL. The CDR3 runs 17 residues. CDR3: CASRARPGQGSYQPQHF. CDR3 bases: TGCGCCAGCAGAGCGCGACCGGGACAGGGATCTTATCAGCCCCAGCATTTT.

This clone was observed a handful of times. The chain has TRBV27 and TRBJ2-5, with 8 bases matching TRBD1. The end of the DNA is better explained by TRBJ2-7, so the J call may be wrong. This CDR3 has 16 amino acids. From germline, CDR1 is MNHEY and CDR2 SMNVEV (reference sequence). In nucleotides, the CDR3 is TGTGCCAGCAGTTTTCTGGGGACAGGCAACTCCTACGAGCAGTACTTC. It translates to CASSFLGTGNSYEQYF.

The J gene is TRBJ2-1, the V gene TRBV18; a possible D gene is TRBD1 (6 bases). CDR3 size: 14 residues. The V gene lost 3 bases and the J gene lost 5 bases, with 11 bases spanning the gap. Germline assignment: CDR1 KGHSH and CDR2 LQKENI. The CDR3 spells CASSPTGPDNEQFF. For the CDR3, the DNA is TGTGCCAGCTCACCCACAGGGCCCGACAATGAGCAGTTCTTC.

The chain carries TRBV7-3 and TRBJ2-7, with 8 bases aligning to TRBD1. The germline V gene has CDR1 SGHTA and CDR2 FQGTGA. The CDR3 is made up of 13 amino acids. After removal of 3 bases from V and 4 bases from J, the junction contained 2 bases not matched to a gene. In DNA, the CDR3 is TGTGCCAGCAGCTTTGACAGGGGTTACGAGCAGTACTTC. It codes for CASSFDRGYEQYF.

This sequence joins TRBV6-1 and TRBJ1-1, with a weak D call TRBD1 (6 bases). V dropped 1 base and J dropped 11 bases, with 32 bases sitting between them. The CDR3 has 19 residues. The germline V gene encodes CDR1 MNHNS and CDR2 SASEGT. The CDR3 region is CASSEGGGGQTMQLTMAFF. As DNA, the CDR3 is TGTGCCAGCAGTGAAGGGGGAGGGGGACAAACCATGCAACTTACGATGGCTTTCTTT.

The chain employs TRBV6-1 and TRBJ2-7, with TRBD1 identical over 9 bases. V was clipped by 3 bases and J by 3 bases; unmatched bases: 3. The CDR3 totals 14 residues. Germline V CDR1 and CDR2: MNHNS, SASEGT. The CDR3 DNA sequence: TGTGCCAGCAGTGAGACGGGACAGGGCTACGAGCAGTACTTC. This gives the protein CASSETGQGYEQYF.